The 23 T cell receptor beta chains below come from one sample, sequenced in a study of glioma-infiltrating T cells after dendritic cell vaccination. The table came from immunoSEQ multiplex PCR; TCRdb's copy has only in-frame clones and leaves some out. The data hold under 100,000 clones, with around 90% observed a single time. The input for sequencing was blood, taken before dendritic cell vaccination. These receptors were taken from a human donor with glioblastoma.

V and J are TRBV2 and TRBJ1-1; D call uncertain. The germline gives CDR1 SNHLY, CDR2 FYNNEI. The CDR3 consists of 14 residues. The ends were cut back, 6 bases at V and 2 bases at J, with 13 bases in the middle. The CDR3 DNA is TGTGCCAGCAGCGGGAGGGTCTACAACACTGAAGCTTTCTTT. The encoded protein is CASSGRVYNTEAFF. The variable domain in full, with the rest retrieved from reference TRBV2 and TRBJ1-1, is EPEVTQTPSHQVTQMGQEVILRCVPISNHLYFYWYRQILGQKVEFLVSFYNNEISEKSEIFDDQFSVERPDGSNFTLKIRSTKLEDSAMYFCASSGRVYNTEAFFGQGTRLTVV.

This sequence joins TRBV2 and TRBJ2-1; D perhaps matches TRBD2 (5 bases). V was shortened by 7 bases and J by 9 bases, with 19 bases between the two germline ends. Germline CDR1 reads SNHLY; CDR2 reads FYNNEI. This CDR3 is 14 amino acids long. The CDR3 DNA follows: TGTGCCAGCACCGCGGACTCCTCTACAAGTGAGCAGTTCTTC. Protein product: CASTADSSTSEQFF.

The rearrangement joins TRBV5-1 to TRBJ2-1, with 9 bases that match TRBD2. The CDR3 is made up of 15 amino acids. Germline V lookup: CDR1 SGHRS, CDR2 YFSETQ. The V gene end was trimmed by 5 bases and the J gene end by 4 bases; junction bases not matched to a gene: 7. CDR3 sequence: CASRPWAGGYNEQFF. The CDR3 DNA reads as TGCGCCAGCAGACCCTGGGCGGGAGGGTACAATGAGCAGTTCTTC.

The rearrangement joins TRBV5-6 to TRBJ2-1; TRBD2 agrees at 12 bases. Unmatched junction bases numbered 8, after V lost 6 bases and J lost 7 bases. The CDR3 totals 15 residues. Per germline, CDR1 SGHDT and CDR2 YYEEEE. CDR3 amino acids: CASIRLAGVGNEQFF. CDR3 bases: TGTGCCAGCATTCGACTAGCGGGAGTCGGGAATGAGCAGTTCTTC.

The CDR3 DNA sequence: TGTGCCAGCAGCTTAGAAGACCTAGGCTACGAGCAGTACTTC. This gives the protein CASSLEDLGYEQYF. The V gene is TRBV11-2, the J gene TRBJ2-5; D is unclear. TRBJ2-7 explains the end of the DNA better; the J call may be wrong. Germline loops: CDR1 SGHAT, CDR2 FQNNGV. The CDR3 spans 14 residues.

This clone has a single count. The CDR3 reads CASRFGISYNEQFF. The CDR3 region has the DNA TGTGCCAGCAGGTTCGGGATCTCCTACAATGAGCAGTTCTTC. This chain joins TRBV6-1 and TRBJ2-1; maybe TRBD2 (5 bases). The V and J ends lost 6 bases and 0 bases respectively, with 9 bases between them. The CDR3 is 14 residues long. CDR1 is MNHNS and CDR2 is SASEGT in the germline V gene.

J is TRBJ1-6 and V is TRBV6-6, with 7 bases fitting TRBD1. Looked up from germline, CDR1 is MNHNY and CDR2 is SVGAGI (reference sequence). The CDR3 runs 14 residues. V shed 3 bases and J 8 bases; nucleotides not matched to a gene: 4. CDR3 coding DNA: TGTGCCAGCAGTTATCGGGACAGAGATTCACCCCTCCACTTT. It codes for CASSYRDRDSPLHF.

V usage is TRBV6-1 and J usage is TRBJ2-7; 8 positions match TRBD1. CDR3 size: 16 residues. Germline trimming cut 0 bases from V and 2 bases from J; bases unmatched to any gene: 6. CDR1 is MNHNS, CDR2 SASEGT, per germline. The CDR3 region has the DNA TGTGCCAGCAGTGAAGCGACGGGACAGGAAGCCTACGAGCAGTACTTC. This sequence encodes CASSEATGQEAYEQYF.

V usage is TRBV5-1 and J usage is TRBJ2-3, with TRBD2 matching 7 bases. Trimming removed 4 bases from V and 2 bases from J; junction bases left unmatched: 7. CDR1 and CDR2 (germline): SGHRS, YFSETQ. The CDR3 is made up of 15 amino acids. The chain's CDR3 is CASSPNAGVTDTQYF. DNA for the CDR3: TGCGCCAGCAGCCCAAACGCGGGGGTCACAGATACGCAGTATTTT. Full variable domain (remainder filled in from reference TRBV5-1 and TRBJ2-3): KAGVTQTPRYLIKTRGQQVTLSCSPISGHRSVSWYQQTPGQGLQFLFEYFSETQRNKGNFPGRFSGRQFSNSRSEMNVSTLELGDSALYLCASSPNAGVTDTQYFGPGTRLTVL.

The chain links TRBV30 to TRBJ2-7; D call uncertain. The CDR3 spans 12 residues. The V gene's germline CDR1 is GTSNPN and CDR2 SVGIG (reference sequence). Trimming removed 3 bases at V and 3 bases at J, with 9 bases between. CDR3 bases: TGTGCCTGGAGCTTGACTGTCTACGAGCAGTACTTC. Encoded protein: CAWSLTVYEQYF.

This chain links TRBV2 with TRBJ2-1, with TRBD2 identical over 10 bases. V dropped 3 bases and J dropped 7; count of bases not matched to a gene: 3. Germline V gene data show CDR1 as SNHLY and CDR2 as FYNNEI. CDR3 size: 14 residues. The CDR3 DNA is TGTGCCAGCAGTGAGCTAGCGGGAGTAAATGAGCAGTTCTTC. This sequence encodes CASSELAGVNEQFF.

Here the CDR3 reads CASTKGGSSYEQYF. The CDR3 DNA sequence: TGTGCCAGCACCAAGGGAGGAAGCTCCTACGAGCAGTACTTC. The gene calls are TRBV6-1 and TRBJ2-7; D is perhaps TRBD2 (6 bases). Germline V gene lookup returns CDR1 MNHNS and CDR2 SASEGT. The CDR3 is 14 residues long. V shed 7 bases and J shed 0 bases, with 13 bases lying between them.

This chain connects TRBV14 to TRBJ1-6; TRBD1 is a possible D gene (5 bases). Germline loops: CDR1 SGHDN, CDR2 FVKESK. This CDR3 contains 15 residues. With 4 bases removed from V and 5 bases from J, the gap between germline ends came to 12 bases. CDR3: CASSPPGLHNSPLHF. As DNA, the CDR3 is TGTGCCAGCAGCCCCCCGGGACTCCATAATTCACCCCTCCACTTT.

CDR3: CASRTGVGAGTGEQYF. CDR3 bases: TGTGCCAGCAGAACAGGGGTGGGGGCGGGAACAGGCGAGCAGTACTTC. The chain recombines TRBV5-6 with TRBJ2-7, with D possibly matching TRBD1 (7 bases). Trimming pared 5 bases from V and 6 bases from J, leaving 24 bases between. This CDR3 comprises 16 residues. Per the germline V gene, CDR1 is SGHDT and CDR2 is YYEEEE.

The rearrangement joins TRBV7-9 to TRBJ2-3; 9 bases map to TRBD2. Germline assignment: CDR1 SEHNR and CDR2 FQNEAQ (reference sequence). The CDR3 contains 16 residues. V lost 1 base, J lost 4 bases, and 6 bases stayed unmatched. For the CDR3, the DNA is TGTGCCAGCAGCTTAGTCTTAGCGGGAGTAGCAGATACGCAGTATTTT. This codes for CASSLVLAGVADTQYF.

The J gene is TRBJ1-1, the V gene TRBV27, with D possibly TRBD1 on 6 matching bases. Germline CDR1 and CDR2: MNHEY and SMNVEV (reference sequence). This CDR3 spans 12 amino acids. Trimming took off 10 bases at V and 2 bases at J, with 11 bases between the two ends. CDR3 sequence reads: CATRGGNTEAFF. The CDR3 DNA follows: TGTGCCACTCGAGGGGGAAACACTGAAGCTTTCTTT.

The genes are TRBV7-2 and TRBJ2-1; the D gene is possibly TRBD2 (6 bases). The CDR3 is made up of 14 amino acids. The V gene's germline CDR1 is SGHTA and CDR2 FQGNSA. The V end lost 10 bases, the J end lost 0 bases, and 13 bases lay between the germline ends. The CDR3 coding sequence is TGTGCCACCTCCAAGCGGGCCTCCTACAATGAGCAGTTCTTC. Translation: CATSKRASYNEQFF.

DNA for the CDR3: TGTGCCAGCAGCTCTACACTAGCGGGGCTACAAGAGACCCAGTACTTC. Translating gives CASSSTLAGLQETQYF. The chain carries TRBV7-6 and TRBJ2-5, with TRBD2 matching over 10 bases. The CDR3 contains 16 residues. Germline values: CDR1 SGHVS, CDR2 FNYEAQ. With V trimmed by 4 bases and J by 2 bases, 7 bases remained unmatched.

Here the CDR3 DNA reads TGTGCCAGCAGCTTGTTCTTCGGACAGCGAGATCCCACAGATACGCAGTATTTT. Translation: CASSLFFGQRDPTDTQYF. The rearrangement joins TRBV5-5 to TRBJ2-3, with D perhaps matching TRBD1 (6 bases). V was clipped by 1 base and J by 2 bases, with 20 bases between them. Germline lookup yields CDR1 SGHKS and CDR2 YYEKEE (reference sequence). The CDR3 is made up of 18 amino acids. Full variable domain (rest looked up from reference TRBV5-5 and TRBJ2-3): DAGVTQSPTHLIKTRGQQVTLRCSPISGHKSVSWYQQVLGQGPQFIFQYYEKEERGRGNFPDRFSARQFPNYSSELNVNALLLGDSALYLCASSLFFGQRDPTDTQYFGPGTRLTVL.

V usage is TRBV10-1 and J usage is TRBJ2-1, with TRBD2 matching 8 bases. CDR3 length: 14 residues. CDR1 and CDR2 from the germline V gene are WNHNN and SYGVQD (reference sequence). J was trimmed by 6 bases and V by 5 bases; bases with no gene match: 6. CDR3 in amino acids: CASSLGLAINEQFF. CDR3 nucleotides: TGCGCCAGCAGTTTAGGACTAGCTATCAATGAGCAGTTCTTC.

Here the CDR3 DNA reads TGTGCCAGCTCGCAGGGGGAAGACATTCAGTACTTC. This sequence encodes CASSQGEDIQYF. The rearrangement uses TRBV5-4 and TRBJ2-4; 7 nucleotides align to TRBD1. There are 12 residues in the CDR3. V shed 7 bases, J shed 8 bases, and the junction held 6 bases outside the gene matches. Looked up from germline, CDR1 is SGHNT and CDR2 is YYREEE (reference sequence). The full variable domain, in which reference TRBV5-4 and TRBJ2-4 provide the parts outside the CDR3, is ETGVTQSPTHLIKTRGQQVTLRCSSQSGHNTVSWYQQALGQGPQFIFQYYREEENGRGNFPPRFSGLQFPNYSSELNVNALELDDSALYLCASSQGEDIQYFGAGTRLSVL.

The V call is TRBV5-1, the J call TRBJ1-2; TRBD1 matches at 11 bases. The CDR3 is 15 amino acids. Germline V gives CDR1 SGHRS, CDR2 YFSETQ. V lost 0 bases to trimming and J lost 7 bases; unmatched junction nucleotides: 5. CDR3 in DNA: TGCGCCAGCAGCTTGGGTGGACAGGGGGCGACTGGCTACACCTTC. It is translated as CASSLGGQGATGYTF.

The CDR3 reads CAIRPGGFYEQYF. The CDR3 DNA reads as TGTGCCATCAGACCCGGAGGATTCTACGAGCAGTACTTC. The gene calls are TRBV10-3 and TRBJ2-7, with D possibly TRBD2 on 5 matching bases. The CDR3 contains 13 residues. Trimming cost V 6 bases and J 3 bases, with 12 bases left between them. Germline V lookup: CDR1 ENHRY, CDR2 SYGVKD.